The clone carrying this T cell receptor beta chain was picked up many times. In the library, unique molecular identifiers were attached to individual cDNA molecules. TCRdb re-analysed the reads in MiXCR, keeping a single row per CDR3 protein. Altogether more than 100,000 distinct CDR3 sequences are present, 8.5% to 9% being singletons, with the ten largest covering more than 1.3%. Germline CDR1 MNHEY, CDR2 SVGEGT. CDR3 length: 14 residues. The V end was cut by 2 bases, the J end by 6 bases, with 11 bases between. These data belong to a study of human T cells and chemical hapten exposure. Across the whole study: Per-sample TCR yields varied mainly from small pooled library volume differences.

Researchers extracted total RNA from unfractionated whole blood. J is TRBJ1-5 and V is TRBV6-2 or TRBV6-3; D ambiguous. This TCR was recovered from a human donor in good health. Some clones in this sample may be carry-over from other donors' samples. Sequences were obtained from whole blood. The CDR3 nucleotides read TGTGCCAGCAGTTACAGTCGGGGAGCTCAGCCCCAGCATTTT. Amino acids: CASSYSRGAQPQHF.